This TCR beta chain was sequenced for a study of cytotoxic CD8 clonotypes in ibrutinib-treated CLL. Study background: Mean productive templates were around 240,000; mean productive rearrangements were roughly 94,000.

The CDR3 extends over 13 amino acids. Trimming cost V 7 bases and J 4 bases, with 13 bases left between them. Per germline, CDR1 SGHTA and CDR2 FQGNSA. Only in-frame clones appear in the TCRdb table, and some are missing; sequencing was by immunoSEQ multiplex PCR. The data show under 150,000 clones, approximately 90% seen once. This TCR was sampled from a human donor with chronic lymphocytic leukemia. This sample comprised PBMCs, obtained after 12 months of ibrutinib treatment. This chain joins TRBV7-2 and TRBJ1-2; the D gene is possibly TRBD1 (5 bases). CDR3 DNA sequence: TGTGCCAGCATCCGGGACCCGAGCTATGGCTACACCTTC. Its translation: CASIRDPSYGYTF.